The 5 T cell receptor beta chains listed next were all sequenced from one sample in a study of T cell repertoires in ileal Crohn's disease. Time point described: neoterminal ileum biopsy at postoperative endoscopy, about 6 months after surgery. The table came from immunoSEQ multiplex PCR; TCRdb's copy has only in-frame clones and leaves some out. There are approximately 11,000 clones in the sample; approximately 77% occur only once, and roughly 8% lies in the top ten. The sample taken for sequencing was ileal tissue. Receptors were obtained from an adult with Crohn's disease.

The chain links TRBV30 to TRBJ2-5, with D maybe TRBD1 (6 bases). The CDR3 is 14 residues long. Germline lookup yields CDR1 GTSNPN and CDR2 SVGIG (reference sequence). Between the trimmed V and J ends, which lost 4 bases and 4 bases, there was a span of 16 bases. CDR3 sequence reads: CAWISGDWRETQYF. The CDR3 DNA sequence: TGTGCCTGGATATCAGGGGATTGGAGAGAGACCCAGTACTTC.

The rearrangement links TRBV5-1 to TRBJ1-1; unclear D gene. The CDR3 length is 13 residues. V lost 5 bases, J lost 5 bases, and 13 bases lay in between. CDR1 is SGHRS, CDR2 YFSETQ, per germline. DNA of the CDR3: TGCGCCAGCAGACTAGCCTTGGGGACTGAAGCTTTCTTT. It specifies CASRLALGTEAFF.

The CDR3: CASSAGTLGYGYTF. In DNA form, the CDR3 reads TGCGCCAGCAGCGCGGGGACGTTAGGGTATGGCTACACCTTC. The V and J genes are TRBV5-1 and TRBJ1-2, with D possibly TRBD1 on 5 matching bases. The CDR3 spans 14 residues. Trimming left V 4 bases short and J 5 bases short, with 15 bases between. Looked up from germline, CDR1 is SGHRS and CDR2 is YFSETQ.

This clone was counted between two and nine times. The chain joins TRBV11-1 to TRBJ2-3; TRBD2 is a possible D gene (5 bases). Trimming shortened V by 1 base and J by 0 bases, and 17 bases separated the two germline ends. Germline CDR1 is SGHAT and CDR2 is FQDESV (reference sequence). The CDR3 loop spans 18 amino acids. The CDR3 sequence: CASSLEIGLASSTDTQYF. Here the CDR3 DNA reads TGTGCCAGCAGCTTAGAGATCGGGTTAGCGTCCAGCACAGATACGCAGTATTTT. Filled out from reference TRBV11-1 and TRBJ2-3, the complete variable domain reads EAEVAQSPRYKITEKSQAVAFWCDPISGHATLYWYRQILGQGPELLVQFQDESVVDDSQLPKDRFSAERLKGVDSTLKIQPAELGDSAMYLCASSLEIGLASSTDTQYFGPGTRLTVL.

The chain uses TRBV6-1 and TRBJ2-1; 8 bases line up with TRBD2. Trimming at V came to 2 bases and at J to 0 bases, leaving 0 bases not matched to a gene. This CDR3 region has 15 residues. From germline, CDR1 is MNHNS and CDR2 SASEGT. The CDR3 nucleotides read TGTGCCAGCAGTGAACTAGCGGGCTCCTACAATGAGCAGTTCTTC. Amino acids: CASSELAGSYNEQFF.